This T cell receptor (beta chain) is drawn from a study of graft-versus-host responses after intestinal transplantation. The wider study: Every transplant recipient was induced with anti-thymocyte globulin, then maintained on tacrolimus and steroids for 2 to 4 years.

TCRdb's table, derived via immunoSEQ multiplex PCR, lists solely in-frame clones and lacks some. The sample lists over 100,000 clones, over 85% occurring once. A word on this clone: Its specificity is not known.

Trimming left V 1 base short and J 6 bases short, with 12 bases between. The CDR3 runs 14 residues. The germline V gene has CDR1 SGHTA and CDR2 FQGNSA. Regarding the study as a whole: Graft-donor T cell macrochimerism coincided with high graft-versus-host to host-versus-graft clonal ratios in allografts.

The sequence derives from a human donor who was the organ donor for an intestinal transplant. The specimen was unstimulated CD4+ T cells sorted from spleen or lymph node cells, collected before transplant. The chain carries TRBV7-2 and TRBJ2-5, with a possible D match to TRBD2 (6 bases). CDR3 nucleotide sequence: TGTGCCAGCAGCTTAGAAACTAGCAGGAAGACCCAGTACTTC. This encodes CASSLETSRKTQYF.